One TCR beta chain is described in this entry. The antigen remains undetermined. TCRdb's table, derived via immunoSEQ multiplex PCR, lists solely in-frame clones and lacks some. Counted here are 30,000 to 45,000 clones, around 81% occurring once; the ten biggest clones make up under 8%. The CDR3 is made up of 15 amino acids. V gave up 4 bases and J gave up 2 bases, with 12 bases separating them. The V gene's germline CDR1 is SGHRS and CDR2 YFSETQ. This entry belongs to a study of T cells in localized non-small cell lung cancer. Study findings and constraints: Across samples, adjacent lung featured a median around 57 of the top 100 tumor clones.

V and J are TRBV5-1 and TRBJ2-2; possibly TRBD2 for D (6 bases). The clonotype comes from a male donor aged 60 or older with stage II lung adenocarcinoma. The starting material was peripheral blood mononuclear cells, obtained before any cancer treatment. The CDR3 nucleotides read TGCGCCAGCAGCCGACTGACTAGTAACACCGGGGAGCTGTTTTTT. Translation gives CASSRLTSNTGELFF.